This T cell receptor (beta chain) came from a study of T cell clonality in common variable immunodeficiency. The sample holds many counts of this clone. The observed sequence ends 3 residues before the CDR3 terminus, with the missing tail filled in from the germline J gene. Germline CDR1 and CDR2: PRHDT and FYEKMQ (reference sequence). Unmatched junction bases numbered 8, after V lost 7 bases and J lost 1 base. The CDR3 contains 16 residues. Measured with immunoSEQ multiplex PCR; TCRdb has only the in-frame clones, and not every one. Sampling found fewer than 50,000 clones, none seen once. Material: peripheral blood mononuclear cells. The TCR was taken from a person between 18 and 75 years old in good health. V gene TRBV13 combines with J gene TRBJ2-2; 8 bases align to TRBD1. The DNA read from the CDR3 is TGTGCCAGCATCGACAGGGGCATGGGGAACACCGGGGAG. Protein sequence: CASIDRGMGNTGE. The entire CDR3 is CASIDRGMGNTGELFF.